This T cell receptor (beta chain) was documented in a study of T cell therapy after organ transplantation. Whole-study context: Expansion used a peptide pool of 30 HLA class I and II CMV epitopes.

Looked up from germline, CDR1 is MNHEY and CDR2 is SMNVEV (reference sequence). V shed 4 bases and J 9 bases; nucleotides not matched to a gene: 8. CDR3 length: 13 amino acids. A word on this clone: Its matching antigen is unknown.

Study observations and caveats: Endogenous clonotypes not in therapy products appeared after therapy alongside transferred ones. Pretherapy CD8 clonality inversely correlated with its fold change after therapy.

Measured with immunoSEQ multiplex PCR; TCRdb has only the in-frame clones, and not every one. The data contain more than 2,000 clones, about 90% of them singletons. The source is a human patient who had received a solid organ transplant and had CMV disease. The rearrangement links TRBV27 to TRBJ2-7; 8 nucleotides align to TRBD1. The sequencing used CD8+ T cells from blood, collected before autologous CMV-specific T cell therapy. CDR3 sequence (DNA): TGTGCCAGCAGTTCCACCGGACAGGGACGGCAGTACTTC. It is translated as CASSSTGQGRQYF.